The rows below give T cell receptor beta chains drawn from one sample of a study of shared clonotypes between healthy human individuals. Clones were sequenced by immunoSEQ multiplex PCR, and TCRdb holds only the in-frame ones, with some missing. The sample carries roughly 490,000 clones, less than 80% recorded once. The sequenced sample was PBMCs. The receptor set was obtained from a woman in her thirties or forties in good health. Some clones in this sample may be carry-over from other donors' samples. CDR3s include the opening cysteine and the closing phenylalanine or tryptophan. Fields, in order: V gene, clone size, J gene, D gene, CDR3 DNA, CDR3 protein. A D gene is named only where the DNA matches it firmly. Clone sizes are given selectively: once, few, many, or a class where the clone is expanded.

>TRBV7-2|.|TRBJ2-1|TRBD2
TGTGCCAGCAGCTCTAGGACTAGCGGGAGCAGGGGCAATGAGCAGTTCTTC
CASSSRTSGSRGNEQFF
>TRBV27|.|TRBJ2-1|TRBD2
TGTGCCAGCAGTTTTAGGGACTACTCCTACAATGAGCAGTTCTTC
CASSFRDYSYNEQFF
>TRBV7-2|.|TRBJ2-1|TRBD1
TGTGCCAGCAGTCTAACAGGGGATAGTGAGCAGTTCTTC
CASSLTGDSEQFF
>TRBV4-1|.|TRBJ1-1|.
TGCGCCAGCAGCCAAGTCGACCTCGTAACATGGGGTGAAGCTTTCTTT
CASSQVDLVTWGEAFF
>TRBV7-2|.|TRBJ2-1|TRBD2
TGTGCCAGCAGCTTAGTTCCTAGCGGCTACAATGAGCAGTTCTTC
CASSLVPSGYNEQFF
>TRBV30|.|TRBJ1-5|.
TGTGCCTGGAGTGTATTTAGCGCGTTTATCAATCAGCCCCAGCATTTT
CAWSVFSAFINQPQHF
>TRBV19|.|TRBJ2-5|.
TGTGCCAGTAGTATAGGTGCCCACCAAGAGACCCAGTACTTC
CASSIGAHQETQYF
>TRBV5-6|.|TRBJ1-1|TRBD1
TGTGCCAGCAGCCGCACAGGGGGCGCGGAGACTGAAGCTTTCTTT
CASSRTGGAETEAFF
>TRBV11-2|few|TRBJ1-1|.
TGTGCCAGCATATGGACAGCGAACACTGAAGCTTTCTTT
CASIWTANTEAFF
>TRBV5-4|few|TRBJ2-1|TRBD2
TGTGCCAGCAGCTTGGAAAGCGGGAGGACGCATGAGCAGTTCTTC
CASSLESGRTHEQFF
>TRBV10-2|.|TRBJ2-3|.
TGCGCCAGCAGTGTGGATGAGCTGAGGGCTACGCAGTATTTT
CASSVDELRATQYF
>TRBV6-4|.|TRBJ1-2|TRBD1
TGTGCCAGCTCCCGCGGACAGGGAGCGCAGACTGGCTACACCTTC
CASSRGQGAQTGYTF
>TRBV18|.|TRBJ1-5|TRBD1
TGTGCCAGCTCAGAGACAGGGTGGAATCAGCCCCAGCATTTT
CASSETGWNQPQHF
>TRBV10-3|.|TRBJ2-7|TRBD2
TGTGCCATCAGTGTGGGGGGGGACGAGCAGTACTTC
CAISVGGDEQYF
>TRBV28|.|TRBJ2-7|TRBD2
TGTGCCAGCAGTTCCCTGGGCGGGACTAGCGAATACGAGCAGTACTTC
CASSSLGGTSEYEQYF
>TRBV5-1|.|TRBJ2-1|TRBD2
TGCGCCAGCAGCTTCCCGACTAGCGACAATGAGCAGTTCTTC
CASSFPTSDNEQFF
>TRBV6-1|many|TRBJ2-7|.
TGTGCCAGCAGCGTCTCTACGGACTCATCCTACGAGCAGTACTTC
CASSVSTDSSYEQYF
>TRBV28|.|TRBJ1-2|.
TGTGCCAGCAGATCACAGGAACTCCCCGTGAGCTACACCTTC
CASRSQELPVSYTF
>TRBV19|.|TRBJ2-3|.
TGTGCCAGTAGTATTAGTACCAAGCGCACAGATACGCAGTATTTT
CASSISTKRTDTQYF
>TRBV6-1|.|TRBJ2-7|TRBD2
TGTGCCAGCCGACTAGCGGGAGTCTACGAGCAGTACTTC
CASRLAGVYEQYF
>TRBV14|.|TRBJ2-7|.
TGTGCCAGCAGCCAAGGGCTCTCCTACGAGCAGTACTTC
CASSQGLSYEQYF
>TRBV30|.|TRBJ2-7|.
TGTGCCTTCCGTGGTGTGCAGTACTTC
CAFRGVQYF
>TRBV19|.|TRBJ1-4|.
TGTGCCAGTAGGAACCCGGGAACCCCGGAGGAAAAACTGTTTTTT
CASRNPGTPEEKLFF
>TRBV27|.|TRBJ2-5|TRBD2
TGTGCCAGCAGACTAGCGGGAGTTTTGGGCCTCCAAGAGACCCAGTACTTC
CASRLAGVLGLQETQYF
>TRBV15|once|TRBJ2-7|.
TGTGCCACCAGCAGACCCCAAGCCAGTCGTAACGAGCAGTACTTC
CATSRPQASRNEQYF
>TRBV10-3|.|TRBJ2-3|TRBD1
TGTGCCATCAGTAGGACAGGAAGCGGAGATACGCAGTATTTT
CAISRTGSGDTQYF
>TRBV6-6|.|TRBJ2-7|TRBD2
TGTGCCAGCAGTCTTAGCGGGAGAGGATCGGACGAGCAGTACTTC
CASSLSGRGSDEQYF
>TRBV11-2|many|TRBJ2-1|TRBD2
TGTGCCAGCAGCCAAGCGGGAGGGCCCTACAATGAGCAGTTCTTC
CASSQAGGPYNEQFF
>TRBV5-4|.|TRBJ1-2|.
TGTGCCAGCAGCGCGTCAGCCTATGGCTACACCTTC
CASSASAYGYTF
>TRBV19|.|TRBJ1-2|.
TGTGCCAGTTTCTCGTGGGGTCGGACGGCTACTAACTATGGCTACACCTTC
CASFSWGRTATNYGYTF
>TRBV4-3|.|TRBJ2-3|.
TGCGCCAGCAGCCAAGGAAATCACAGAACGTATTTT
CASSQGNHRTYF
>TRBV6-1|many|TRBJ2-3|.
TGTGCCAGCAGTGACGGGGGAAGCACAGATACGCAGTATTTT
CASSDGGSTDTQYF
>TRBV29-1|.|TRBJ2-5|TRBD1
TGCAGCGTGGTCACGGACAGGGGGTCGGAGACCCAGTACTTC
CSVVTDRGSETQYF
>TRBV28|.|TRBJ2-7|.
TGTGCCAGCAGTTTTAGGGTGGGCAGGGCGACGGGGGAGCAGTACTTC
CASSFRVGRATGEQYF
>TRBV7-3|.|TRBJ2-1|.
TGTGCCAGCAGCTCCTCAGGATATGAGCAGTTCTTC
CASSSSGYEQFF
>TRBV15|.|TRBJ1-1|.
TGTGCCACCAGCAGTAGAGGGCAGGGTAGCACTGAAGCTTTCTTT
CATSSRGQGSTEAFF
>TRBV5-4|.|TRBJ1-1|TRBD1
TGTGCCAGCAGCCCGGGACAGGGGGCGGCTGAAGCTTTCTTT
CASSPGQGAAEAFF
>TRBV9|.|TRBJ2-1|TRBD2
TGTGCCAGCAGCGTGAGGGGGGCGCTAGCGGGAGTCAATGAGCAGTTCTTC
CASSVRGALAGVNEQFF
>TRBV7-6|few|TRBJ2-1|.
TGTGCCAGCAGCCCCAGCGGCAATGAGCAGTTCTTC
CASSPSGNEQFF
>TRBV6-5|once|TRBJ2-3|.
TGTGCCAGCAGTTACCAGGGACCGGCATCTGCAGATACGCAGTATTTT
CASSYQGPASADTQYF
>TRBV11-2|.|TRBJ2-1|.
TGTGCCAGCAGCTTATCAACGGGTAGCAATGAGCAGTTCTTC
CASSLSTGSNEQFF